This TCR beta chain comes out of a study of CD8 T cells in Susac syndrome. When the RNA was reverse transcribed, random hexamers were used with an input of about 0.45 to 1 ug. TCRdb re-called the immunoSEQ multiplex PCR reads with MiXCR, one entry per CDR3 protein. The sample records approximately 120,000 distinct CDR3 sequences, 85% to 95% being singletons. CDR1 is PRHDT, CDR2 FYEKMQ, per germline (reference sequence). Between the trimmed V and J ends, which lost 4 bases and 7 bases, there was a span of 12 bases. The CDR3 is 13 amino acids. The chain recombines TRBV13 with TRBJ2-3; D possibly corresponds to TRBD2 (5 bases). The specimen was CD8+ T cells from PBMCs. This clonotype originated in a human donor in good health. As DNA, the CDR3 is TGTGCCAGCAGCTCCACCCGGGGTCATACGCAGTATTTT. Protein sequence: CASSSTRGHTQYF.